This T cell receptor beta chain was documented in a study of cytomegalovirus exposure and HLA in healthy donors (dated by TCRdb to about 2017). Context from the whole study: In an earlier analysis of fewer than 750 of the donors, 276 Gb of sequence data and 90 million to 130 million unique TCR beta sequences from roughly 190 million T cells were reported. Approximately 300 gigabases of sequencing data and 70 million to 100 million unique TCR sequences were included in an early release covering about 700 HLA-typed donors. Among the approximately 420 genotyped donors, approximately 77% belonged to the genetic ancestry cluster associated with self-reported Caucasian donors. The aim of the study was to test whether cataloging public T cell receptors could identify signatures of past pathogen exposure. Using immunosequencing, the study profiled T cell repertoires from about 650 subjects and related those repertoires to cytomegalovirus serostatus. In addition to the first cohort of 666 subjects, a separate validation cohort of some 120 different subjects was used. High-throughput TCR immunosequencing, statistical association of individual TCRs with disease status, and machine learning were combined to predict cytomegalovirus infection status. In a later analysis, previously published TCR beta repertoires from 500 to 750 donors were re-analyzed and high-resolution HLA genotyping was added so that TCR occurrence patterns could be studied. Rather than using new phenotypic data, the later analysis identified candidate immune exposures from TCR beta sequences and from how often those sequences occurred across donors. To decide whether each TCR beta V gene segment behaved as functional or pseudogenic, an earlier analysis of 587 of the donors relied on high-throughput TCR beta sequencing. Alongside the repertoire data, information on donor age, sex, ethnicity and CMV serostatus was compiled. In a later genetic analysis, genome-wide SNP genotypes for about 65% of the 666 donors were used, and that subset was treated as a discovery cohort. All discovery cohort repertoires had been generated using a single sequencing platform. HLA typing covered class I and class II loci at four-digit resolution. The number of donors typed differed by locus, with about 629-630 for A, B, C, DRB1 and DQB1, approximately 500 for DQA1, 600 to 610 for DPA1, and some 470 for DPB1. Roughly five DR-DQ haplotypes were handled as single units for association and clustering because linkage in the cohort was strong. Among about 390 genotyped donors of the cohort, an average of approximately 250,000 unique TCR beta nucleotide sequences were sequenced per donor, roughly 20% of them non-productive. Study-wide conclusions, independent of this receptor: This cohort had only TCR beta chains sequenced, and the lack of alpha or paired-chain data limited which features could be detected. In the study, around 150 TCR beta chains were listed as associated with cytomegalovirus. Across donors, most TCR sequences were observed very rarely, whereas some public TCRs were present in many individuals. Compared with equally common non-associated chains, HLA-associated TCR beta chains in a later analysis were more clonally expanded and had lower generation probabilities. Correlated functional status among segregating V segments might reflect linkage disequilibrium, but an unknown experimental factor could not be ruled out. Immune exposure information for the cohort was limited to CMV serostatus. Some IMGT-functional V segments, including TRBV6-2 and TRBV6-3, could not be distinguished by the 87-base-pair reads and were therefore excluded. A further reported finding was that TCR beta sequences accurately predicted the HLA-A and HLA-B alleles for most subjects in the first cohort. Compared with the roughly 720-donor mean, donors in an Asian-associated ancestry cluster had fewer N-insertions in productive TCRs, according to a later genetic analysis. According to a later analysis, most CMV-associated TCR beta chains appeared to be HLA-restricted, and the HLA associations seemed to be driven largely by CMV exposure. In vitro tests confirmed that a few of the cytomegalovirus-associated TCR beta chains recognize cytomegalovirus antigens. Presence/absence analyses assumed roughly uniform sequencing depth across donors, an assumption that may not hold. The authors suggested that the approach could potentially be generalized to other disease states and immunological phenotypes. The classifier was reported to diagnose cytomegalovirus status with high specificity and sensitivity in both the original cohort and the validation cohort. Because counts were too low, under 20 rarely observed V segments, including chromosome 9 orphons, were left out of the earlier analysis of 587 of the donors. Because some donors lacked HLA typing at each locus, the association tests relied only on the typed subset. According to a later analysis, parvovirus B19, influenza, CMV and Epstein-Barr virus appeared linked to several top co-occurrence clusters. In a later analysis, 15,000 to 20,000 TCR beta sequences were associated with specific HLA alleles at a false discovery rate of 0.05. When HLA alleles, especially DR and DQ, strongly co-occurred, TCR associations were difficult to assign to individual alleles. A later genetic analysis associated a missense DCLRE1C variant with V-gene and J-gene trimming of TCR beta chains, and an independent cohort replicated the association. In an earlier analysis of some 500 of the donors, most TCR beta V segments appeared in productive rearrangements about 90% or about 30% of the time, broadly matching IMGT annotations. According to a later analysis, TCR association rates differed among HLA loci, with DRB1 alleles showing the most associated TCRs and HLA-C alleles showing the fewest. A group of highly shared sequence variants was considered likely to be a technical artifact of the sequencing pipeline.

The cohort was made up of approximately 670 healthy bone marrow donors. At the time of sampling, every cohort member was nominally healthy, though immune exposures that went unrecorded were likely present. The donor was CMV seropositive and was included in the group of some 290 seropositive cohort members. Every donor gave a peripheral blood sample, and the peripheral blood mononuclear cells from that sample were used for TCR beta sequencing. The Qiagen DNeasy Blood Extraction Kit was used to extract genomic DNA from the blood cell samples. Reading the germline V gene (reference sequence) gives CDR1 MNHEY and CDR2 SMNVEV. V is cut by 9 bases and J by 2 bases, and the space between the germline ends is 29 bases. CDR3 length: 18 amino acids, cysteine to phenylalanine. Solely the CDR3 DNA is kept, with 54 bases framed from the first base. Library creation used the immunoSEQ multiplex PCR assay. A mixture of 60 forward primers for TCR Vbeta segments and 13 reverse primers for TCR Jbeta segments was used in the multiplex PCR. A multiplex PCR assay on genomic DNA amplified the CDR3 region of rearranged TCR beta genes. The Illumina HiSeq System was used to sequence the amplified TCR beta libraries as 87-base-pair reads. The authors processed their data as follows. A later analysis counted about 80 million unique TCR beta chains across the 670 or so repertoires, and about 10 million of these chains were shared by at least two donors. A nearest-neighbor algorithm error-corrected the raw reads and collapsed the reads into unique sequences, merging closely related sequences to remove PCR and sequencing errors. To assign V, D and J gene segments, CDR3 sequences were aligned to IMGT reference sequences. For a sequence to be retained, a match of at least six nucleotides to both a V gene segment and a J gene segment was required. Rearrangements were called productive when the CDR3 lacked stop codons and stayed in frame with V and J; all others were non-productive. Following IMGT convention, CDR3 was defined as the stretch from the second conserved V-encoded cysteine up to the conserved J-encoded phenylalanine. In an earlier analysis of around 600 of the donors, sequences lacking an unambiguous match to a single V gene segment were excluded. An earlier analysis of some 610 of the donors called V segments functional above 56.7% productive rearrangements and segregating when the between-donor standard deviation exceeded 5%. A statistical classification framework was built to diagnose cytomegalovirus status from the catalog of TCR beta chain sequences. A later analysis assigned V and J genes by comparing TCR nucleotide sequences with IMGT/GENE-DB human TR gene sequences. The TCRdist pipeline was used in a later analysis to assign CDR3 sequences and most-parsimonious VDJ recombination scenarios. A later analysis defined each TCR beta chain by its CDR3 amino acid sequence plus V-gene family, and excluded reads lacking a unique V-gene family. A later analysis removed 592 highly shared, low-generation-probability nucleotide sequences to deal with suspected cross-contamination and a sequencing artifact. A later analysis calculated a clonal expansion index for each public chain from normalized within-repertoire ranks of inferred template counts. In a later analysis, generation probabilities were computed with a VDJ recombination model fitted to out-of-frame rearrangements, and the resulting probabilities were checked against IGoR. A later analysis scored TCR-TCR, TCR-HLA and TCR-CMV co-occurrence with hypergeometric tests, applying a repertoire-size bias correction to TCR pairs. False discovery rates were estimated in a later analysis by permuting HLA or CMV assignments 20 times. In a later analysis, co-occurring TCRs were grouped using DBSCAN, and TCRdist sequence similarity was added for clustering within HLA-allele-positive subsets. Co-occurrence clustering excluded repertoires with fewer than 30,000 or more than 120,000 public chains, plus five with anomalous nucleotide sharing. The source is immuneACCESS, and TCRdb retained only in-frame sequences with V and J called. Part of the clones is not carried over; for the studies checked, unresolved V genes explain less than half of this, and the remainder is unexplained. That table is the source of V, J and clone size, and D and trimming were worked out from the DNA. The sample table lists about 94,000 clones, approximately 74% of them with a count of one. 20% to 25% of the sample is in the top ten clones.

Regarding this clone: The clone's antigen remains unknown. Qualities for individual bases were not recorded, and no much larger clone is one base off.

This receptor was obtained from a man aged 30 to 39 in good health and CMV-seropositive. Input material: PBMCs. The chain couples TRBV27 to TRBJ2-7; TRBD2 is perhaps the D gene, given 6 matching bases. The CDR3 corresponds to CARRTLEGNKWQAYEQYF. The bases are TGTGCCAGACGAACATTGGAGGGAAACAAGTGGCAGGCCTACGAGCAGTACTTC.